These 5 T cell receptor beta chains came from one sample sequenced in a study of blood T cell repertoires in COVID-19. The method was immunoSEQ multiplex PCR; TCRdb's version includes in-frame clones alone and lacks a portion of them. The sample lists 140,000 or so clones, 70% to 90% occurring once. Sequencing input: peripheral blood. The receptors come from a man between 65 and 80 years old with acute or convalescent COVID-19.

This clone was seen only once. The chain carries TRBV6-5 and TRBJ2-3; 8 positions agree with TRBD1. V shed 6 bases and J 14 bases; nucleotides not matched to a gene: 7. CDR1 is MNHEY and CDR2 is SVGAGI in the germline V gene. This CDR3 spans 11 amino acids. The CDR3 DNA follows: TGTGCCAGCAGGAACCGGGACAGGACGTATTTT. Translation: CASRNRDRTYF.

In this sample, this clone turned up once. The rearrangement links TRBV18 to TRBJ1-4; 8 nucleotides line up with TRBD1. Unmatched junction bases numbered 9, after V lost 6 bases and J lost 6 bases. Per the germline V gene, CDR1 is KGHSH and CDR2 is LQKENI. This CDR3 is 15 amino acids long. In DNA form, the CDR3 reads TGTGCCAGCTCCCCCTCGACAGGGGCCGATGAAAAACTGTTTTTT. Encoded protein: CASSPSTGADEKLFF.

This clone was seen a handful of times. The rearrangement uses TRBV19 and TRBJ2-5; 8 nucleotides align to TRBD2. The CDR3 runs to 14 residues. The ends lost 8 bases at V and 4 bases at J; junction bases unmatched: 9. Germline V gene sequence: CDR1 LNHDA, CDR2 SQIVND (reference sequence). The CDR3 DNA follows: TGTGCCAGTGCCCCGGGAGGGAATACAGAGACCCAGTACTTC. It is translated as CASAPGGNTETQYF.

V is TRBV18 and J is TRBJ1-1; D is unclear. Per germline, CDR1 KGHSH and CDR2 LQKENI. V was trimmed by 6 bases and J by 1 base, leaving 9 bases between them. The CDR3 is 13 amino acids. CDR3 in amino acids: CASSTSGNTEAFF. For the CDR3, the DNA is TGTGCCAGCTCGACTTCGGGGAACACTGAAGCTTTCTTT.

This chain joins TRBV7-9 and TRBJ1-5; 10 nucleotides match TRBD1. Unmatched junction bases numbered 6, after V lost 2 bases and J lost 5 bases. Germline CDR1 is SEHNR and CDR2 is FQNEAQ (reference sequence). The CDR3 is 16 amino acids. In DNA, the CDR3 is TGTGCCAGCAGCTTATGGGGCGGGACAGGGGATCAGCCCCAGCATTTT. Residues: CASSLWGGTGDQPQHF.